A single T cell receptor beta chain is shown here with its context. Its antigen is as yet unknown. The sample belongs to a study of cytomegalovirus exposure and HLA in healthy donors. Study at large: The approximately 120 validation repertoires used the same platform as the 500 to 700 first-cohort repertoires, a later analysis reported. Study conclusions and caveats: In the 120 or so validation repertoires, about 94% of cluster scores exceeded 0, per a later analysis. Most TCR sequences were seen very rarely across donors, but some public TCRs occurred in many. Associated with cytomegalovirus, according to the listing, were 150 to 200 TCR beta chains.

CDR1 and CDR2 from the germline V gene are SGHTA and FQGNSA. The CDR3 is 11 residues long. Produced via immunoSEQ multiplex PCR; TCRdb's table is partial and in-frame only. The sample has 90,000 to 100,000 clones; roughly 89% are singletons. The receptor was derived from a woman in her thirties in good health and CMV-seronegative. J is TRBJ2-1 and V is TRBV7-2, with D tentatively TRBD2 (6 bases). Sequencing was carried out using PBMCs. DNA of the CDR3: TGTGCGGCGGGATCCTACAATGAGCAGTTCTTC. Encoded protein: CAAGSYNEQFF.